Listed below are T cell receptor beta chains from one sample, sequenced in a study of CXCR3-negative and CXCR3-positive naive CD8 T cells. Using the 5' RACE reads, TCRdb records one entry per CDR3 protein without DNA. The listing records nearly 110,000 distinct CDR3 sequences. The source material was naive CXCR3+ CD8+ T cells from blood. Receptor source: a human donor in good health. Some clones in this sample may be carry-over from other donors' samples. The CDR3 runs from the conserved cysteine through the conserved F or W.

J: TRBJ1-1
length: 13
V: TRBV7-9
CDR3: CASSLERDTEAFF

J: TRBJ2-1
length: 16
V: TRBV14
CDR3: CASSPWGVSSYNEQFF

J: TRBJ2-2
length: 13
V: TRBV29-1
CDR3: CSVVGSNTGELFF

J: TRBJ2-7
length: 15
V: TRBV12-3/TRBV12-4
CDR3: CASSLTGVLTYEQYF

J: TRBJ2-1
length: 15
V: TRBV12-3/TRBV12-4
CDR3: CASTDLRGPLNEQFF

J: TRBJ2-3
length: 15
V: TRBV28
CDR3: CASNRRVRATDTQYF

J: TRBJ2-7
length: 16
V: TRBV19
CDR3: CASSITLAGGNGEQYF

J: TRBJ2-3
length: 16
V: TRBV28
CDR3: CASRTGTSGGLDTQYF

J: TRBJ2-3
length: 14
V: TRBV7-8
CDR3: CASSPRGGIDTQYF

J: TRBJ2-1
length: 15
V: TRBV7-9
CDR3: CASSFGEYGYNEQFF

J: TRBJ2-1
length: 14
V: TRBV12-3/TRBV12-4
CDR3: CASSPSGGNNEQFF

J: TRBJ1-1
length: 12
V: TRBV20-1
CDR3: CSGGGGTTEAFF

J: TRBJ2-5
length: 15
V: TRBV5-8
CDR3: CASSPVHGVWETQYF

J: TRBJ2-5
length: 13
V: TRBV11-3
CDR3: CASSLDPSETQYF

J: TRBJ1-5
length: 15
V: TRBV7-9
CDR3: CASSYTGGRNQPQHF

J: TRBJ2-7
length: 13
V: TRBV7-2
CDR3: CASRAQGTGEQYF

J: TRBJ2-7
length: 13
V: TRBV14
CDR3: CASSLGTAHEQYF

J: TRBJ1-5
length: 15
V: TRBV28
CDR3: CASSLEPEGHQPQHF

J: TRBJ2-1
length: 14
V: TRBV27
CDR3: CASSSAGGPTEQFF

J: TRBJ2-2
length: 16
V: TRBV24-1
CDR3: CATSDVTSGYTGELFF

J: TRBJ2-1
length: 15
V: TRBV7-3
CDR3: CASSSGTSGTDEQFF

J: TRBJ2-7
length: 15
V: TRBV7-6
CDR3: CASSLSGGGIYEQYF

J: TRBJ2-1
length: 12
V: TRBV29-1
CDR3: CSGTTGSNEQFF

J: TRBJ1-2
length: 14
V: TRBV19
CDR3: CASSFDQGGVGYTF

J: TRBJ2-1
length: 14
V: TRBV7-2
CDR3: CASSPNRVYNEQFF

J: TRBJ2-1
length: 14
V: TRBV6-5
CDR3: CASSLVDSRGEQFF

J: TRBJ1-2
length: 11
V: TRBV5-1
CDR3: CASSIGDGYTF

J: TRBJ2-7
length: 14
V: TRBV9
CDR3: CASSVGLAGDEQYF

J: TRBJ1-2
length: 15
V: TRBV7-2
CDR3: CASSALMLTAAGYTF

J: TRBJ2-1
length: 13
V: TRBV4-3
CDR3: CASSQDGGNEQFF

J: TRBJ2-7
length: 13
V: TRBV6-1
CDR3: CASSQTTIHEQYF

J: TRBJ1-2
length: 14
V: TRBV2
CDR3: CASSESYANYGYTF

J: TRBJ2-7
length: 15
V: TRBV29-1
CDR3: CSVIHRDRGSYEQYF

J: TRBJ2-6
length: 13
V: TRBV7-2
CDR3: CGLRESGANVLTF

J: TRBJ1-1
length: 12
V: TRBV7-9
CDR3: CASSFKDTEAFF

J: TRBJ1-1
length: 16
V: TRBV4-1
CDR3: CASSQVGAAGGTEAFF

J: TRBJ1-1
length: 11
V: TRBV2
CDR3: CASEETGGAFF

J: TRBJ2-7
length: 13
V: TRBV28
CDR3: CASTPDRFHEQYF

J: TRBJ2-1
length: 14
V: TRBV14
CDR3: CASSQVQSYNGQFF

J: TRBJ2-6
length: 17
V: TRBV7-3
CDR3: CASSHEGALGGANVLTF

J: TRBJ2-1
length: 15
V: TRBV29-1
CDR3: CSVAVEGAAYNEQFF

J: TRBJ1-6
length: 11
V: TRBV10-3
CDR3: CAISDPAPLHF

J: TRBJ2-7
length: 12
V: TRBV7-9
CDR3: CASRQDTYEQYF

J: TRBJ1-5
length: 14
V: TRBV27
CDR3: CASSPGTGHQPQHF

J: TRBJ2-7
length: 14
V: TRBV19
CDR3: CASSMGQRGYEQYF

J: TRBJ2-7
length: 13
V: TRBV9
CDR3: CASSPRQGVEQYF

J: TRBJ2-7
length: 12
V: TRBV6-6
CDR3: CASSHDWEEQYF

J: TRBJ2-5
length: 14
V: TRBV9
CDR3: CASSVGSDQETQYF

J: TRBJ2-7
length: 11
V: TRBV29-1
CDR3: CSVAFSYEQYF

J: TRBJ2-5
length: 13
V: TRBV27
CDR3: CASSLFWGETQYF

J: TRBJ2-1
length: 17
V: TRBV20-1
CDR3: CSVEATSVTLIYNEQFF

J: TRBJ2-5
length: 16
V: TRBV20-1
CDR3: CSAREYMGRFQETQYF

J: TRBJ2-6
length: 16
V: TRBV4-1
CDR3: CASSQADRAGANVLTF